This T cell receptor (beta chain) originates from a study of untreated major depressive disorder. In the case of this clone: The antigen remains unidentified.

From thawed PBMCs, CD4+ T cells were purified by negative selection. Data came from immunoSEQ multiplex PCR; TCRdb stores just in-frame clones and leaves some out. The sample holds 20,000 to 25,000 clones; about 89% are singletons and the top ten take 5.1%. Study-level points and caveats: Sequencing comparisons covered only three preselected Vbeta families. CD4+ T cells from depressed patients used TRBV05-01 (Vbeta 5.1) more often than controls.

The CDR3 spans 15 residues. After removal of 7 bases from V and 8 bases from J, the junction contained 16 bases not matched to a gene. Germline CDR1 reads MNHNS; CDR2 reads SASEGT. The source of this sequence is a young woman in good health. V and J are TRBV6-1 and TRBJ1-2; TRBD1 agrees at 7 bases. Sequenced material: CD4+ T cells from PBMCs. CDR3 protein: CASTFMTGTPEGYTF. The CDR3 DNA follows: TGTGCCAGCACCTTCATGACAGGGACCCCGGAGGGCTACACCTTC.